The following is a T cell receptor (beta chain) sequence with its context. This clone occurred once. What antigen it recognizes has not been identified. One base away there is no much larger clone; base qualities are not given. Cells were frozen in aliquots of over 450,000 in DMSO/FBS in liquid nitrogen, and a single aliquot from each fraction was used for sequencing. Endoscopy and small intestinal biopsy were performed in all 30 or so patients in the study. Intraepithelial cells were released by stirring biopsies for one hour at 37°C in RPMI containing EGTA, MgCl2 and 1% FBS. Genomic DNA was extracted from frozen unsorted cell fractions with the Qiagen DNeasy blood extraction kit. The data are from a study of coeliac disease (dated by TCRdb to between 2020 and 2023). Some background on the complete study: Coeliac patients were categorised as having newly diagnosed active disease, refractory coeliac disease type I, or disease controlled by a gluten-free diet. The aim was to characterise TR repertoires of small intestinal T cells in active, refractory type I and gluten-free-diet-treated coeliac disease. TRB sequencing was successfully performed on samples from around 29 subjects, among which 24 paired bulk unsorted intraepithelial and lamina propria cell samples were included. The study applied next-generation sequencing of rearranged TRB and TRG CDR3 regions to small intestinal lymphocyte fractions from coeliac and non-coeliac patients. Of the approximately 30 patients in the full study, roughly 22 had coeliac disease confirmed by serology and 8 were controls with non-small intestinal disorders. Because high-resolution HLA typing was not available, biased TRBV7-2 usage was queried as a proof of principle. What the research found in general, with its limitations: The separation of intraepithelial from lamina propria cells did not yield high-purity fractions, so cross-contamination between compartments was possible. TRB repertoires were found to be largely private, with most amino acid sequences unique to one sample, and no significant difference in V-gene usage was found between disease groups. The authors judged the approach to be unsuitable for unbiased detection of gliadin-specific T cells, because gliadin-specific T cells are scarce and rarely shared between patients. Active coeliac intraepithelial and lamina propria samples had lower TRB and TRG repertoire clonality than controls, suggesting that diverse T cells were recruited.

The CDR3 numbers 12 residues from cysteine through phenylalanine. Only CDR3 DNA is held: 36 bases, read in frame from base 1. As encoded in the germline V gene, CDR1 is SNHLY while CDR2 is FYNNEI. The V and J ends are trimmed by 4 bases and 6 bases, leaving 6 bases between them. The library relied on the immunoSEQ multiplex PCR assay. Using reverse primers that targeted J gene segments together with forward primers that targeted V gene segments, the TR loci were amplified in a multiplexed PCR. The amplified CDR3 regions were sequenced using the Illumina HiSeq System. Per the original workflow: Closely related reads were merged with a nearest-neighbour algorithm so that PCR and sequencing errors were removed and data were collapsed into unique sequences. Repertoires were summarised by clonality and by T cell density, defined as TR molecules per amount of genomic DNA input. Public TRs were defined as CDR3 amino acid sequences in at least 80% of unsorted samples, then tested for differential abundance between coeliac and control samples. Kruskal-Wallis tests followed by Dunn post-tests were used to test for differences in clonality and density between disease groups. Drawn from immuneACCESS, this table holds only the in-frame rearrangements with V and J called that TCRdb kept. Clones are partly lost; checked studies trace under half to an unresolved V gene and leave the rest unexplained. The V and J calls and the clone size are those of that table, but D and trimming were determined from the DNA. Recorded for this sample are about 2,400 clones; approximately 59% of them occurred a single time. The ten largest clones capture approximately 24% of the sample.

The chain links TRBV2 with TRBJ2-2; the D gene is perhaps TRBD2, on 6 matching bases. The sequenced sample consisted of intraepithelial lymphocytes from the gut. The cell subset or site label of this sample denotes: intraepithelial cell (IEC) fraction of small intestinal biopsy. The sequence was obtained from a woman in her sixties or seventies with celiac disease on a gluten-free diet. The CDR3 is CASSGGAGELFF. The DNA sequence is TGTGCCAGCAGTGGGGGGGCCGGGGAGCTGTTTTTT.